This T cell receptor (beta chain) was identified in a study of chemoradiotherapy in HPV16-positive cancers. Broader study findings: Better recurrence-free survival went with HPV-responsive T-cell expansion in HPV16-positive patients.

With regard to this clone: Its antigen is unknown.

This CDR3 has 16 amino acids. Repertoires were generated with immunoSEQ multiplex PCR, while TCRdb's copy carries only in-frame clones and drops some. The sample carries just over 15,000 clones, about three quarters recorded once. The chain couples TRBV21-1 to TRBJ2-3; the table's D gene call, TRBD2, was not cross checked with the DNA. TRBV21-1 is an annotated pseudogene. The receptor comes from a human donor with HPV-associated anogenital cancer. Sample acquisition took place from a patient who underwent chemoradiotherapy. CDR3 protein: CASSNGGDAQTDTQYF. CDR3 sequence (DNA): TGTGCCAGCAGCAATGGGGGGGACGCCCAGACAGATACGCAGTATTTT.